This T cell receptor (beta chain) is from a study of cytomegalovirus exposure and HLA in healthy donors. The table lists this clone with a few counts. The V segment lost 3 bases and the J segment 5 bases; nucleotides outside the gene matches: 2. CDR3 length: 15 amino acids. From germline, CDR1 is SGHTS and CDR2 YDEGEE. This PCR relied on a set of 60 Vbeta primers and 13 Jbeta primers. Original handling: In a later analysis, roughly 11 million of 60 million to 80 million unique beta chains occurred in at least two donors. The method was immunoSEQ multiplex PCR; TCRdb's version includes in-frame clones alone and lacks a portion of them. That table is the source of V, J and clone size, and D and trimming were worked out from the DNA. The data show over 110,000 clones, 75% to 80% seen once.

The chain combines TRBV5-8 with TRBJ2-5; the match to TRBD2 covers 15 bases. This clonotype was sampled from a woman under 30 in good health and CMV-seropositive. Sequencing used PBMCs. CDR3 sequence reads: CASSSGLAGGETQYF. CDR3 sequence (DNA): TGTGCCAGCAGCTCGGGACTAGCGGGGGGCGAGACCCAGTACTTC.